This TCR beta chain was identified in a study of T cell clonotyping in hematopoietic cell transplantation. Study observations and caveats: Recipient TCR diversity dropped after transplant; expanded clonotypes rose from day 30 to 180.

Per germline, CDR1 SGHTA and CDR2 FQGTGA. Between the trimmed V and J ends, which lost 2 bases and 4 bases, there was a span of 11 bases. The CDR3 covers 14 residues. The table lists this clone with a count of one. The antigen is unknown. As to time point: recipient sample about 28 days before transplant, after cytoreduction. Sequencing used immunoSEQ multiplex PCR; TCRdb keeps in-frame clones, though not all of them. The sample lists around 19,000 clones; 60% to 85% were seen once. The receptor comes from a man aged 60 to 75 with acute myeloid leukemia. Some clones in this sample may be carry-over from other donors' samples. V and J are TRBV7-3 and TRBJ1-1, with D perhaps matching TRBD1 (6 bases). Sequencing was performed on peripheral blood mononuclear cells, taken before stem cell transplant. The CDR3 loop reads CASSLGGARTEAFF. For the CDR3, the DNA is TGTGCCAGCAGCTTAGGGGGGGCGCGCACTGAAGCTTTCTTT.